The entry below gives a single T cell receptor (beta chain) sequence along with its context. The antigen remains unidentified. The data were obtained in a study of T cell responses to AZD1222 COVID-19 vaccine. Findings of the study overall: Sampling that yielded the repertoires occurred only after the peak T cell response. Spike was spanned by vaccine-associated CD4 TCRs, which were dominant at 160-218 and 743-854. At baseline, just 5 or 6 AZD1222 recipients tested seropositive.

The CDR3 extends over 15 amino acids. V shed 0 bases, J shed 5 bases, and the junction held 1 base outside the gene matches. CDR1 is MNHEY and CDR2 is SMNVEV in the germline V gene (reference sequence). Pooled samples include second doses given at about 4 or 12 weeks. Method: immunoSEQ multiplex PCR; TCRdb's copy keeps in-frame clones and lacks some. The data contain about 180,000 clones, approximately 91% of them singletons. V gene TRBV27 combines with J gene TRBJ1-6, with 7 nucleotides matching TRBD1. The sequence came from an adult who received the AZD1222 COVID-19 vaccine. The sample consisted of peripheral blood, taken 28 days after the second AZD1222 dose. As DNA, the CDR3 is TGTGCCAGCAGTTTATCTGGGACAGATAATTCACCCCTCCACTTT. Translation gives CASSLSGTDNSPLHF.